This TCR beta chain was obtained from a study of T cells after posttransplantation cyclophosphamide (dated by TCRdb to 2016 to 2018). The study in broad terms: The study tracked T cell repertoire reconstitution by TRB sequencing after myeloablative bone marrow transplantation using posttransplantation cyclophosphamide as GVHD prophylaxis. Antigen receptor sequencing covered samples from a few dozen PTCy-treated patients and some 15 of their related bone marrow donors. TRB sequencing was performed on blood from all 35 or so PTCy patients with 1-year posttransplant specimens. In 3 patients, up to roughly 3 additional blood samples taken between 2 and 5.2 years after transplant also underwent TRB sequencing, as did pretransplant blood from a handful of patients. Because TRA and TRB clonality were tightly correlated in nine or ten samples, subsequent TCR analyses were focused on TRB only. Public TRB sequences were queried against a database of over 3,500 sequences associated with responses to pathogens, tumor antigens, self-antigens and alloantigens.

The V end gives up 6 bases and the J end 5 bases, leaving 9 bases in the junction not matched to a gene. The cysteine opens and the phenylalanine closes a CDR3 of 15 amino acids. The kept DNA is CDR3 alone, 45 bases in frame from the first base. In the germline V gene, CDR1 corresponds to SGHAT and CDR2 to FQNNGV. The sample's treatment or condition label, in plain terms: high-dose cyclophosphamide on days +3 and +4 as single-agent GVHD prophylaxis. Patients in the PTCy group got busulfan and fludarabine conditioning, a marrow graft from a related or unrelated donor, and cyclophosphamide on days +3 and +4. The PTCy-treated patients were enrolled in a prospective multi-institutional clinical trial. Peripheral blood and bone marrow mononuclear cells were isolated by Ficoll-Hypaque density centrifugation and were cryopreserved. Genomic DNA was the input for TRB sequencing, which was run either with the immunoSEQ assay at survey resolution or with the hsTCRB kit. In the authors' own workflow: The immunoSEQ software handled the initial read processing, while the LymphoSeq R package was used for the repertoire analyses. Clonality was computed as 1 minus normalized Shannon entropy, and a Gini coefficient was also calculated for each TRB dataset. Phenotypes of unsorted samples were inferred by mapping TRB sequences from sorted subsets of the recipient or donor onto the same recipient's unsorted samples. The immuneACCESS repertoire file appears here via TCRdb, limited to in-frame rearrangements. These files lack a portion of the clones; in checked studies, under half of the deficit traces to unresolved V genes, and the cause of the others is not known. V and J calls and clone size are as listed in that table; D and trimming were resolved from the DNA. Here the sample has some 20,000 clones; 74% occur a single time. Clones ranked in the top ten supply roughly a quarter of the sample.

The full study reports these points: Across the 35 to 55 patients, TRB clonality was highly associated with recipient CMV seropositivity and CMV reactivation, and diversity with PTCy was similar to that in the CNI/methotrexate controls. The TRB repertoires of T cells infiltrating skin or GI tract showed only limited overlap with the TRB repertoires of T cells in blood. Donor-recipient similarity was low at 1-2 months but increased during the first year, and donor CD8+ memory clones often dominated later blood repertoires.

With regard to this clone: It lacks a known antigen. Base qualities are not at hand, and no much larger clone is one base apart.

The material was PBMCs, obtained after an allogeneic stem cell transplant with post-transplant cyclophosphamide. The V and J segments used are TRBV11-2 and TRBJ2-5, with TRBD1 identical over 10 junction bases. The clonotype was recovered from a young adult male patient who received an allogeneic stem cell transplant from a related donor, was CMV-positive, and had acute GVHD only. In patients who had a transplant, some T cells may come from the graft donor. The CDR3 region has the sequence CASSWGTGEGETQYF. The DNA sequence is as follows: TGTGCCAGCAGTTGGGGGACAGGGGAGGGCGAGACCCAGTACTTC.